This TCR beta chain was observed in a study of T cell changes during pregnancy in multiple sclerosis. Measured with immunoSEQ multiplex PCR; TCRdb has only the in-frame clones, and not every one. The sample includes around 110,000 clones, 91% of them seen just once. V was shortened by 3 bases and J by 11 bases, with 10 bases between the two germline ends. Germline V lookup: CDR1 ENHRY, CDR2 SYGVKD. The CDR3 loop spans 11 amino acids. The V call is TRBV10-3, the J call TRBJ1-1, with D perhaps matching TRBD1 (5 bases). This clonotype originated in a female donor with multiple sclerosis, enrolled in a pregnancy study. The sequencing used peripheral blood, collected before pregnancy. The DNA of the CDR3 is TGTGCCATCAGTGATGGGGGAGGCGCTTTCTTT. Protein product: CAISDGGGAFF.